Shown below are 11 T cell receptor beta chains from a single sample sequenced in a study of human T cells and chemical hapten exposure. One entry per CDR3 protein results from TCRdb running MiXCR on the RACE reads. Of some 150,000 distinct CDR3 sequences listed, roughly 10% are singletons. This sample's time point: patch test 2, 6 weeks after DPC sensitization. Treatment described: therapeutic diphenylcyclopropenone sensitization with weekly scalp DPC. Sequenced here: whole blood, sampled in connection with sensitization to the hapten diphenylcyclopropenone (DPC). Receptors were obtained from a woman aged 45 to 65 with alopecia areata. Some clones in this sample may be carry-over from other donors' samples.

This clonotype was recorded only once. J is TRBJ2-3 and V is TRBV3-1; 10 nucleotides agree with TRBD2. This CDR3 comprises 18 residues. CDR1 is LGHDT and CDR2 is YNNKEL in the germline V gene (reference sequence). Trimming removed 1 base from V and 0 bases from J; junction bases left unmatched: 7. CDR3 sequence reads: CASSQALAGETSTDTQYF. Written as DNA, the CDR3 is TGTGCCAGCAGCCAAGCTCTAGCGGGAGAAACTAGCACAGATACGCAGTATTTT.

In this sample, this clonotype turned up many times. This CDR3 reads CASSLKHGNTEAFF. CDR3 sequence (DNA): TGTGCCAGCAGCTTGAAACATGGGAACACTGAAGCTTTCTTT. The V gene is TRBV5-5, the J gene TRBJ1-1; D not resolved. The V end lost 1 base, the J end lost 1 base, and 8 bases lay between the germline ends. Germline V lookup: CDR1 SGHKS, CDR2 YYEKEE (reference sequence). The CDR3 totals 14 residues.

In this sample, this clonotype turned up many times. The rearrangement uses TRBV29-1 and TRBJ2-1; TRBD1 agrees at 9 bases. Per the germline V gene, CDR1 is SQVTM and CDR2 is ANQGSEA. The V segment lost 5 bases and the J segment 7 bases; nucleotides outside the gene matches: 9. CDR3 length: 14 residues. CDR3 coding DNA: TGCAGCGTTCCTCGGACAGGGGTGAGGAATGAGCAGTTCTTC. Encoded protein: CSVPRTGVRNEQFF.

This clonotype was seen more than once but under ten times. This chain joins TRBV29-1 and TRBJ2-1, with 14 bases that match TRBD2. After removal of 3 bases from V and 10 bases from J, the junction contained 14 bases not matched to a gene. The CDR3 is made up of 17 amino acids. In germline, CDR1 is SQVTM, CDR2 ANQGSEA. CDR3 in DNA: TGCAGCGTTGATAACTTACGGGGACTAGCGGGAGTCAGGGAGCAGTTCTTC. Amino acid sequence: CSVDNLRGLAGVREQFF.

This chain links TRBV27 with TRBJ2-2, with D possibly TRBD1 on 5 matching bases. Trimming shortened V by 6 bases and J by 5 bases, and 10 bases separated the two germline ends. Per the germline V gene, CDR1 is MNHEY and CDR2 is SMNVEV (reference sequence). The length of the CDR3 is 13 residues. CDR3 in DNA: TGTGCCAGCAGGGGGCTAGGGACCGGGGAGCTGTTTTTT. It translates to CASRGLGTGELFF.

The sample holds a few counts of this clonotype. The chain recombines TRBV29-1 with TRBJ2-5; 12 nucleotides line up with TRBD2. V dropped 3 bases and J dropped 4; count of bases not matched to a gene: 6. Germline V gene sequence: CDR1 SQVTM, CDR2 ANQGSEA. This CDR3 is 15 amino acids long. The chain's CDR3 is CSVDWASGRGETQYF. The CDR3 DNA reads as TGCAGCGTTGATTGGGCTAGCGGGAGGGGAGAGACCCAGTACTTC.

This clonotype was recorded at least ten times. V usage is TRBV10-3 and J usage is TRBJ2-7, with D possibly being TRBD1 or TRBD2 (5 bases each). Germline V gene lookup returns CDR1 ENHRY and CDR2 SYGVKD. The CDR3 covers 13 residues. V was trimmed by 4 bases and J by 5 bases, leaving 12 bases between them. Here the CDR3 DNA reads TGTGCCATCAGTGGGGGGTCGCCGGACGAGCAGTACTTC. This gives the protein CAISGGSPDEQYF.

The rearrangement links TRBV4-2 to TRBJ2-7; 8 bases map to TRBD1. The CDR3 is made up of 14 amino acids. The germline gives CDR1 LGHNA, CDR2 YNFKEQ. J gave up 7 bases and V 0 bases, and 5 bases lay outside the gene matches. CDR3 DNA sequence: TGTGCCAGCAGCCAAGATCCAGGGGGCTGGGAGCAGTACTTC. It encodes CASSQDPGGWEQYF.

There are a few counts of this clonotype. This chain links TRBV29-1 with TRBJ2-1, with TRBD1 matching over 8 bases. The CDR3 has 14 residues. Trimming cost V 7 bases and J 10 bases; bases outside gene matches: 15. CDR1 and CDR2 (germline): SQVTM, ANQGSEA. The CDR3 sequence: CSARTGTSRSEQFF. The CDR3, as DNA: TGCAGCGCTAGGACAGGGACCTCTCGATCGGAGCAGTTCTTC.

This clonotype was picked up many times. V and J are TRBV19 and TRBJ2-4; TRBD2 might be the D (6 bases). The CDR3 is 15 residues long. The germline gives CDR1 LNHDA, CDR2 SQIVND (reference sequence). Trimming left V 7 bases short and J 8 bases short, with 21 bases between. The CDR3 region has the DNA TGTGCCAGTACCGACTACGGGGCGGGAAGGGACATTCAGTACTTC. Its protein product is CASTDYGAGRDIQYF.

This clonotype was observed a few times. The chain combines TRBV4-2 with TRBJ2-7; D perhaps matches TRBD2 (6 bases). The CDR3 runs 15 residues. Trimming cost V 0 bases and J 3 bases, with 12 bases left between them. Germline V lookup: CDR1 LGHNA, CDR2 YNFKEQ. The CDR3 here is CASSQEGRGNYEQYF. In DNA form, the CDR3 reads TGTGCCAGCAGCCAAGAGGGGCGGGGAAACTACGAGCAGTACTTC.